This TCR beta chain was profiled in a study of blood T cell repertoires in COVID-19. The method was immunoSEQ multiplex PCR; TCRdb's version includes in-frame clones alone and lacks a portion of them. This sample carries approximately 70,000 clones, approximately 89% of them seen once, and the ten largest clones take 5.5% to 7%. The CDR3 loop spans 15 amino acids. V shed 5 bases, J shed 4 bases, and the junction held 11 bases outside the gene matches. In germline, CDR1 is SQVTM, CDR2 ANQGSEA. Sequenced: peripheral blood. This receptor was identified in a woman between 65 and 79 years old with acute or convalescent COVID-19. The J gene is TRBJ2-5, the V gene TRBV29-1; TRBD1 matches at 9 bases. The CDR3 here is CSVPINRGLGETQYF. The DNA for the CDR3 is TGCAGCGTTCCAATCAACAGGGGGCTAGGAGAGACCCAGTACTTC.